Below, one T cell receptor beta chain is given with its context. Antigen specificity is unknown. Per germline, CDR1 LNHNV and CDR2 YYDKDF (reference sequence). This CDR3 is 17 amino acids long. V was clipped by 0 bases and J by 4 bases, with 18 bases between them. This specimen comes from a study of T cell responses to AZD1222 COVID-19 vaccine. Points from the study as a whole: Nearly half of the spike-specific TCRs reportedly recognize variant regions that carry no mutations. Scientists sampled the repertoires only once the peak T cell response had passed. Donor demographics were predominantly white British with a female majority; clonal diversity may be underestimated.

TCRdb's copy holds only in-frame clones and misses some; the assay was immunoSEQ multiplex PCR. This sample has 150,000 or so clones, with roughly 92% found just once. The receptor's source is an adult who received the AZD1222 COVID-19 vaccine. The rearrangement links TRBV15 to TRBJ1-1; D not certain. The source material was peripheral blood, sampled 28 days after the second AZD1222 dose. The CDR3 region has the DNA TGTGCCACCAGCAGAGATAAGGGAGGCGGTCCGGGCACTGAAGCTTTCTTT. This encodes CATSRDKGGGPGTEAFF.